The 13 T cell receptor beta chains presented below share a single source sample, sequenced in a study of blood T cells in healthy people across ages. Primed by a sample-barcoded 5' primer and a J-beta primer mix, a second PCR proceeded for about 7 to 11 cycles. TCRdb redid the calling of the 5' RACE reads with MiXCR, one entry per CDR3 protein. The data contain 1 million or so distinct CDR3 sequences, over 35% of them singletons. Material: blood. These receptors were obtained from a woman aged 55-70 years in good health.

The V and J genes are TRBV4-2 and TRBJ2-5, with 9 bases that match TRBD2. With 0 bases clipped from V and 5 bases from J, the junction kept 16 bases outside the gene matches. In germline, CDR1 is LGHNA, CDR2 YNFKEQ. This CDR3 is 19 amino acids long. The CDR3 DNA reads as TGTGCCAGCAGCCAAGATGGATTTGGGGGCGGGAGGGGGTTGGAGACCCAGTACTTC. This translates into CASSQDGFGGGRGLETQYF.

The chain carries TRBV5-1 and TRBJ1-4; D not resolved. Germline V gene sequence: CDR1 SGHRS, CDR2 YFSETQ. The CDR3 totals 14 residues. The ends were cut back, 4 bases at V and 0 bases at J, with 7 bases in the middle. The CDR3: CASSTPSTNEKLFF. CDR3 bases: TGCGCCAGCAGCACTCCCTCAACTAATGAAAAACTGTTTTTT.

The chain is built from TRBV4-2 and TRBJ2-5, with D perhaps matching TRBD1 or TRBD2 (5 bases each). The better agreement between TRBJ2-7 and the DNA end casts doubt on the J call. From germline, CDR1 is LGHNA and CDR2 YNFKEQ. The CDR3 has 15 residues. CDR3: CASSQASGTTYEQYF. The CDR3 DNA sequence: TGTGCCAGCAGCCAAGCCTCCGGGACCACCTACGAGCAGTACTTC.

This chain connects TRBV15 to TRBJ2-1; D assignment may be TRBD1 or TRBD2 (5 bases each). V lost 0 bases, J lost 7 bases, and 16 bases lay in between. The CDR3 length is 16 residues. Germline CDR1 reads LNHNV; CDR2 reads YYDKDF (reference sequence). CDR3 sequence reads: CATSRDLAGRMNEQFF. The CDR3 coding sequence is TGTGCCACCAGCAGAGATTTAGCAGGGAGAATGAATGAGCAGTTCTTC. Filled out from reference TRBV15 and TRBJ2-1, the complete variable domain reads DAMVIQNPRYQVTQFGKPVTLSCSQTLNHNVMYWYQQKSSQAPKLLFHYYDKDFNNEADTPDNFQSRRPNTSFCFLDIRSPGLGDTAMYLCATSRDLAGRMNEQFFGPGTRLTVL.

V usage is TRBV29-1 and J usage is TRBJ1-1, with 7 bases matching TRBD1. CDR1 SQVTM and CDR2 ANQGSEA come from the germline V gene. After removal of 7 bases from V and 3 bases from J, the junction contained 5 bases not matched to a gene. This CDR3 spans 12 amino acids. CDR3 in DNA: TGCAGCGGTTACGGACAGGACACTGAAGCTTTCTTT. Translated, it gives CSGYGQDTEAFF.

CDR3 coding DNA: TGTGCCAGCAGCCAGACTAGCGGGCTGTCCTACGAGCAGTACTTC. It yields the protein CASSQTSGLSYEQYF. The rearrangement links TRBV7-2 to TRBJ2-7; TRBD2 matches at 10 bases. The ends lost 5 bases at V and 1 base at J; junction bases unmatched: 5. Germline lookup yields CDR1 SGHTA and CDR2 FQGNSA. The CDR3 loop spans 15 amino acids.

Only a few counts were recorded for this clonotype. The chain carries TRBV27 and TRBJ2-7; D is unclear. The V end lost 3 bases, the J end lost 3 bases, and 15 bases lay between the germline ends. CDR1 and CDR2 (germline): MNHEY, SMNVEV (reference sequence). This CDR3 has 15 residues. The CDR3 nucleotides are TGTGCCAGCAGTTTGGGCGTGGGTCAACTCTACGAGCAGTACTTC. It specifies CASSLGVGQLYEQYF.

This clonotype occurred a few times. The chain recombines TRBV20-1 with TRBJ1-2, with no clear D. Trimming took off 3 bases at V and 7 bases at J, with 9 bases between the two ends. Per germline, CDR1 DFQATT and CDR2 SNEGSKA (reference sequence). The CDR3 sequence is 11 residues long. CDR3 nucleotide sequence: TGCAGTGCTAGGATGGGGTTTGGCTACACCTTC. Protein sequence: CSARMGFGYTF.

CDR3 in amino acids: CASSFLAEAYNEQFF. CDR3 DNA: TGTGCCAGCAGCTTCCTAGCGGAGGCCTACAATGAGCAGTTCTTC. The V gene is TRBV7-9, the J gene TRBJ2-1, with 7 nucleotides matching TRBD2. The CDR3 sequence is 15 residues long. CDR1 is SEHNR and CDR2 is FQNEAQ in the germline V gene (reference sequence). With 3 bases clipped from V and 2 bases from J, the junction kept 4 bases outside the gene matches.

This clonotype was counted at least ten times. This sequence joins TRBV9 and TRBJ2-6; the D is unclear. Germline values: CDR1 SGDLS, CDR2 YYNGEE. Trimming pared 5 bases from V and 2 bases from J, leaving 5 bases between. The CDR3 is 13 amino acids. The CDR3 sequence: CASRAAGANVLTF. CDR3 bases: TGTGCCAGCAGGGCGGCTGGGGCCAACGTCCTGACTTTC.

The chain carries TRBV7-9 and TRBJ2-5, with unresolved D. In germline, CDR1 is SEHNR, CDR2 FQNEAQ (reference sequence). The CDR3 totals 16 residues. V lost 3 bases and J lost 1, with 15 bases in between. In DNA form, the CDR3 reads TGTGCCAGCAGCTTTATAGGGATTGGTGGCCAAGAGACCCAGTACTTC. This codes for CASSFIGIGGQETQYF.

A few counts support this clonotype. The chain has TRBV10-2 and TRBJ2-7, with TRBD2 identical over 14 bases. After removal of 6 bases from V and 4 bases from J, the junction contained 14 bases not matched to a gene. This CDR3 comprises 18 residues. The V gene's germline CDR1 is WSHSY and CDR2 SAAADI. The CDR3 coding sequence is TGCGCCAGCAGCTTCCCGACTAGCGGGAGGGCCGACGGGTACGAGCAGTACTTC. It specifies CASSFPTSGRADGYEQYF.

This clonotype was detected once. The V gene is TRBV6-5, the J gene TRBJ2-7; 7 bases are a match to TRBD2. Germline V gene data show CDR1 as MNHEY and CDR2 as SVGAGI. J gave up 4 bases and V 7 bases, and 10 bases lay outside the gene matches. The CDR3 spans 14 residues. CDR3 sequence reads: CASTYVGGGYEQYF. In DNA, the CDR3 is TGTGCCAGCACGTACGTGGGGGGGGGTTACGAGCAGTACTTC.